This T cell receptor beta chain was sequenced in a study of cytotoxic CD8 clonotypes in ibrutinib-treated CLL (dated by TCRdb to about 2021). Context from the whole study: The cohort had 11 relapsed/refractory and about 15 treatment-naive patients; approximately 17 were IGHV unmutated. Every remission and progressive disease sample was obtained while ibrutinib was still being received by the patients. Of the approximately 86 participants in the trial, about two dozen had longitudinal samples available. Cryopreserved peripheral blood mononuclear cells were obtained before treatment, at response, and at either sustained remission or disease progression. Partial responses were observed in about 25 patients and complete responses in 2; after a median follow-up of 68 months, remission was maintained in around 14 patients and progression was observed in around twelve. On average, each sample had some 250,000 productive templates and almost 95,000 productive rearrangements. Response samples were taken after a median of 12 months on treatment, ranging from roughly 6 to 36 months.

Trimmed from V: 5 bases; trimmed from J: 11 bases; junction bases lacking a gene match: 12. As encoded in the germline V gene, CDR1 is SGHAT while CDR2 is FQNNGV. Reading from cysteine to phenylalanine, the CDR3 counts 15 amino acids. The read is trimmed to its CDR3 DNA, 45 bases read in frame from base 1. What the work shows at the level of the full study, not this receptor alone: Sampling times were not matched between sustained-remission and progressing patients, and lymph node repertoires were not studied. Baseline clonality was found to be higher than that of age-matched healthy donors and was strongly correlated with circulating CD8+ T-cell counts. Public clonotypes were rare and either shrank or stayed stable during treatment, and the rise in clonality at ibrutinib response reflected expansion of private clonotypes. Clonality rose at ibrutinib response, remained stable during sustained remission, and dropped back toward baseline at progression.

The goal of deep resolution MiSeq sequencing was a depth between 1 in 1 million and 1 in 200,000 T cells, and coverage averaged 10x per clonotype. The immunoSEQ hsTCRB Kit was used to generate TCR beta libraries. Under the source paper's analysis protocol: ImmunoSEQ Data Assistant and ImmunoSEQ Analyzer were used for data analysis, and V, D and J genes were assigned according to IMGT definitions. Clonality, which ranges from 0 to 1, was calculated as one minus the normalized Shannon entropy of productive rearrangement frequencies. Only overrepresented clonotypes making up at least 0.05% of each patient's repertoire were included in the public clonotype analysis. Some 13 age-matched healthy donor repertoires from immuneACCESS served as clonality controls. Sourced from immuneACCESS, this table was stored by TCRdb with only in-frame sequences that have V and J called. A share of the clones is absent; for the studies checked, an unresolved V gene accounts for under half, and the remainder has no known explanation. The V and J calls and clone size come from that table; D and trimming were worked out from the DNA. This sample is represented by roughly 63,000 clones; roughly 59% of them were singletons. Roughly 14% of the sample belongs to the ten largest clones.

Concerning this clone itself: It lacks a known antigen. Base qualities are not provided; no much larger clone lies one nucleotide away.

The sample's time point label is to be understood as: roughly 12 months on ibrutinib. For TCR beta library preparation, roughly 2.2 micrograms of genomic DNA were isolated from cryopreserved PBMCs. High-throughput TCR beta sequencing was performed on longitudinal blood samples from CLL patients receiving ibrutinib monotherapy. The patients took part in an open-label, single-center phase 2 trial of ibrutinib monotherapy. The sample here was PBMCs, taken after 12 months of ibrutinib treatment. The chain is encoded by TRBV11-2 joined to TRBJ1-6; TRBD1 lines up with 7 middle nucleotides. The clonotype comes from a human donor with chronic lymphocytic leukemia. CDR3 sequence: CASSQGGGQDPPLHF. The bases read TGTGCCAGCAGCCAGGGGGGCGGACAGGATCCACCCCTCCACTTT.